The 11 T cell receptor beta chains below all came from one sample that was sequenced in a study of cytomegalovirus exposure and HLA in healthy donors. The study ran its PCR with 60 Vbeta and 13 Jbeta primers. Sequencing was performed with immunoSEQ multiplex PCR; in TCRdb, only in-frame clones are kept and a portion is missing. Found here are some 130,000 clones, 85% to 90% of them singletons; the top ten hold roughly 5.2%. The specimen sequenced was PBMCs. Receptor source: a woman in her 30s in good health and CMV-seronegative.

The V and J genes are TRBV5-1 and TRBJ2-3; 9 nucleotides align to TRBD1. The germline CDR1 and CDR2 sequences are SGHRS and YFSETQ. This CDR3 is 14 amino acids long. V gave up 4 bases and J gave up 4 bases; unmatched junction bases: 4. CDR3 sequence reads: CASSQTGGADTQYF. In nucleotides, the CDR3 is TGCGCCAGCAGCCAGACAGGGGGAGCAGATACGCAGTATTTT.

The V and J genes are TRBV6-1 and TRBJ2-7, with a weak D call TRBD2 (6 bases). The germline V gene encodes CDR1 MNHNS and CDR2 SASEGT. V shed 5 bases and J shed 3 bases, with 17 bases lying between them. The CDR3 is 15 residues long. The CDR3 reads CASSQEAGLVYEQYF. The DNA of the CDR3 is TGTGCCAGCAGTCAGGAGGCGGGATTGGTCTACGAGCAGTACTTC.

This chain joins TRBV7-9 and TRBJ2-7; TRBD1 matches at 11 bases. The trim removed 6 bases at V and 3 bases at J, leaving 7 bases unmatched. The CDR3 totals 15 residues. Per germline, CDR1 SEHNR and CDR2 FQNEAQ (reference sequence). The CDR3 sequence: CASSSGQGVGYEQYF. The CDR3, as DNA: TGTGCCAGCAGTTCGGGACAGGGGGTCGGCTACGAGCAGTACTTC.

This clone came up a few times. The gene calls are TRBV2 and TRBJ1-3; 11 bases match TRBD1. V gave up 2 bases and J gave up 4 bases; unmatched junction bases: 7. CDR1 is SNHLY, CDR2 FYNNEI, per germline. The length of the CDR3 is 17 residues. The CDR3 loop reads CASSERRTGGEGNTIYF. CDR3 coding DNA: TGTGCCAGCAGTGAACGTAGGACAGGGGGCGAAGGAAACACCATATATTTT.

The chain uses TRBV2 and TRBJ1-1; D is possibly TRBD1 (6 bases). Germline V gives CDR1 SNHLY, CDR2 FYNNEI. The CDR3 has 13 amino acids. The ends were cut back, 10 bases at V and 1 base at J, with 13 bases in the middle. The CDR3 is CANSRDTNTEAFF. Written as DNA, the CDR3 is TGTGCCAATTCCCGGGACACGAACACTGAAGCTTTCTTT.

The chain carries TRBV28 and TRBJ2-5; 8 nucleotides line up with TRBD1. Germline V gene lookup returns CDR1 MDHEN and CDR2 SYDVKM. J was trimmed by 2 bases and V by 6 bases; bases with no gene match: 8. The CDR3 contains 15 residues. The chain's CDR3 is CASSSPGTGQETQYF. For the CDR3, the DNA is TGTGCCAGCAGCTCCCCCGGGACAGGTCAAGAGACCCAGTACTTC.

The V gene is TRBV5-1, the J gene TRBJ1-1; the match to TRBD1 covers 8 bases. CDR3 size: 15 residues. V lost 3 bases, J lost 5 bases, and 9 bases stayed unmatched. The germline gives CDR1 SGHRS, CDR2 YFSETQ. In DNA, the CDR3 is TGCGCCAGCAGCTCCTGGACAGGGAAGGGGACTGAAGCTTTCTTT. Its protein product is CASSSWTGKGTEAFF.

The chain recombines TRBV4-1 with TRBJ2-7, with 11 bases identical to TRBD2. In germline, CDR1 is MGHRA, CDR2 YSYEKL. This CDR3 has 14 amino acids. Trimming cost V 3 bases and J 4 bases; bases outside gene matches: 2. The CDR3 nucleotides read TGCGCCAGCAGCCACCTAGCGGGGGGATACGAGCAGTACTTC. Its translation is CASSHLAGGYEQYF.

The chain has TRBV19 and TRBJ2-7; 8 nucleotides agree with TRBD1. V was clipped by 4 bases and J by 6 bases; unmatched bases: 8. The germline V gene encodes CDR1 LNHDA and CDR2 SQIVND (reference sequence). This CDR3 is built from 14 residues. CDR3 DNA: TGTGCCAGTAGTACAGGGACAGGAACGGGCGAGCAGTACTTC. Its translation: CASSTGTGTGEQYF.

The rearrangement links TRBV5-6 to TRBJ2-7, with D possibly matching TRBD2 (6 bases). V gave up 0 bases and J gave up 2 bases, with 15 bases separating them. Looked up from germline, CDR1 is SGHDT and CDR2 is YYEEEE. The CDR3 extends over 16 amino acids. CDR3 coding DNA: TGTGCCAGCAGCTTGGGTGCGGGACTTCGGGCCTACGAGCAGTACTTC. Translating it yields CASSLGAGLRAYEQYF.

The V and J genes are TRBV7-9 and TRBJ2-2, with D possibly being TRBD2 (6 bases). Germline assignment: CDR1 SEHNR and CDR2 FQNEAQ (reference sequence). The germline V and J ends were trimmed by 5 bases and 5 bases, with 15 bases remaining between them. The CDR3 spans 15 residues. The CDR3 nucleotides read TGTGCCAGCAGCCTCTTGGCGGGAACTACCGGGGAGCTGTTTTTT. Translated, it gives CASSLLAGTTGELFF. Filled out from reference TRBV7-9 and TRBJ2-2, the complete variable domain reads DTGVSQNPRHKITKRGQNVTFRCDPISEHNRLYWYRQTLGQGPEFLTYFQNEAQLEKSRLLSDRFSAERPKGSFSTLEIQRTEQGDSAMYLCASSLLAGTTGELFFGEGSRLTVL.